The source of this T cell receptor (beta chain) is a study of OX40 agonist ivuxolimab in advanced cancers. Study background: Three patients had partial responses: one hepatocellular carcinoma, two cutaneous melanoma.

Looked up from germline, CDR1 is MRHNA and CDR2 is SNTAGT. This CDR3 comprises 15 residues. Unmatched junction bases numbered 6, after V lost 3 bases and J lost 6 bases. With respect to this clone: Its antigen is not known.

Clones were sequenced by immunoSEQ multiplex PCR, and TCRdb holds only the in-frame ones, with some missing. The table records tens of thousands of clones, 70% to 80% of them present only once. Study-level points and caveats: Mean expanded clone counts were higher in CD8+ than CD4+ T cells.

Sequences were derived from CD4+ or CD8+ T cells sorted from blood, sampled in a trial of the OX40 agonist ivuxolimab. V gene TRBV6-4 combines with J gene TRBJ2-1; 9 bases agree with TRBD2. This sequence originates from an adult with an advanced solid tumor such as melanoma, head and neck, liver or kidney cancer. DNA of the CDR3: TGTGCCAGCAGTGAGTATAGCGGGGGATCCAATGAGCAGTTCTTC. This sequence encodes CASSEYSGGSNEQFF.